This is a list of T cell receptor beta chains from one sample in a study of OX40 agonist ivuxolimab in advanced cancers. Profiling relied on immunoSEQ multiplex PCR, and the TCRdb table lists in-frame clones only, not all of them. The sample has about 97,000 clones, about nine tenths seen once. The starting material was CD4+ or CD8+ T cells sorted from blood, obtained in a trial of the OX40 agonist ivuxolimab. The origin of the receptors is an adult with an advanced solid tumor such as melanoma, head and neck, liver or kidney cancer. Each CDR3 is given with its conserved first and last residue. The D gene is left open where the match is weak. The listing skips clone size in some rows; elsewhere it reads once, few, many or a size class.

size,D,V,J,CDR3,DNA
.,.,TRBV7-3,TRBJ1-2,CASSFGPEQSGYYGYTF,TGTGCCAGCAGCTTTGGACCCGAACAATCGGGGTACTATGGCTACACCTTC
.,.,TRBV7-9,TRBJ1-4,CASSSDQGGEKLFF,TGTGCCAGCAGCTCCGACCAGGGCGGGGAAAAACTGTTTTTT
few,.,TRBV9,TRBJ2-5,CASSEGAEETQYF,TGTGCCAGCAGCGAAGGTGCAGAAGAGACCCAGTACTTC
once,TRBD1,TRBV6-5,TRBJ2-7,CASSRTARGQEQYF,TGTGCCAGCAGTCGCACAGCCAGGGGGCAAGAGCAGTACTTC
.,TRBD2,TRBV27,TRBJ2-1,CASRRGTSGSYNEQFF,TGTGCCAGCAGACGGGGGACTAGCGGCTCCTACAATGAGCAGTTCTTC
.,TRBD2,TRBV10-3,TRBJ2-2,CAISPLAGGPPTGELFF,TGTGCCATCAGTCCACTAGCGGGAGGGCCTCCAACCGGGGAGCTGTTTTTT
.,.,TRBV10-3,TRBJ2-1,CAISDRAAKGNEQFF,TGTGCCATCAGTGATCGAGCGGCCAAAGGTAATGAGCAGTTCTTC
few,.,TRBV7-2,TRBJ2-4,CASSPGGQGGSKNIQYF,TGTGCCAGCAGCCCGGGAGGACAGGGAGGGTCGAAAAACATTCAGTACTTC
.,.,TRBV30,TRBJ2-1,CAWKLGVVGGSYNEQFF,TGTGCCTGGAAGTTAGGGGTTGTCGGGGGTTCCTACAATGAGCAGTTCTTC
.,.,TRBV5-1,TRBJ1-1,CASSLFGGTNTEAFF,TGCGCCAGCAGCCTGTTTGGCGGAACTAACACTGAAGCTTTCTTT
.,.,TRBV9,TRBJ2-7,CASSVDGTYEQYF,TGTGCCAGCAGCGTTGACGGCACCTACGAGCAGTACTTC
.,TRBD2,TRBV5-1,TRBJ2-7,CASSRLAGGLRYEQYF,TGCGCCAGCAGCAGGCTAGCGGGAGGGCTCCGCTACGAGCAGTACTTC